Below, 7 T cell receptor beta chains from the same sample are listed, as sequenced in a study of beta chain features in type 1 diabetes. Expressed TCRB transcripts were sequenced because the isolated RNA had all been reverse transcribed beforehand. Clones were sequenced by immunoSEQ multiplex PCR, and TCRdb holds only the in-frame ones, with some missing. The profile shows hundreds of thousands of clones, around an eighth of them singletons. Overall study findings and caveats: When Type 1 diabetes patients were examined, their TCRB CDR3s proved moderately but significantly shorter in all four CD4+ subsets.

For these receptors, no antigen is known. Input material: naive CD4+ T cells from blood. Receptors originate from a man aged 25 to 45 with type 1 diabetes.

The CDR3 DNA follows: TGCAGCGTTGCCTTCGACAGCTCTCCCCACGAGCAGTACTTC. This gives the protein CSVAFDSSPHEQYF. V is TRBV29-1 and J is TRBJ2-7; the D gene is possibly TRBD1 (5 bases). The germline V gene encodes CDR1 SQVTM and CDR2 ANQGSEA. This CDR3 comprises 14 residues. V was cut by 4 bases and J by 5 bases, with 18 bases left in between.

In its sample, this clone was seen a few times. The V and J genes are TRBV10-3 and TRBJ2-1, with D possibly matching TRBD2 (5 bases). Germline V lookup: CDR1 ENHRY, CDR2 SYGVKD. V gave up 0 bases and J gave up 2 bases, with 11 bases separating them. This CDR3 region has 16 residues. The CDR3 spells CAISESLAGPYNEQFF. For the CDR3, the DNA is TGTGCCATCAGTGAGTCCCTGGCGGGTCCCTACAATGAGCAGTTCTTC.

This chain uses TRBV18 with TRBJ2-7, with D maybe TRBD1 (5 bases). Trimming cost V 0 bases and J 3 bases, with 18 bases left between them. The CDR3 totals 17 residues. Germline V gene lookup returns CDR1 KGHSH and CDR2 LQKENI. The CDR3 DNA sequence: TGTGCCAGCTCACCACCGGCATGGGGCAACTCTTACTACGAGCAGTACTTC. As protein: CASSPPAWGNSYYEQYF.

The V gene is TRBV28, the J gene TRBJ2-4, with D maybe TRBD2 (7 bases). The V end was cut by 6 bases, the J end by 7 bases, with 28 bases between. Germline-derived CDR1 and CDR2 are MDHEN and SYDVKM. This CDR3 is built from 18 residues. CDR3 DNA sequence: TGTGCCAGCAGCGTGGGAGGGGGGCGAGGCGGCTTCCGGAACATTCAGTACTTC. It encodes CASSVGGGRGGFRNIQYF.

This clone turned up a few times. The gene calls are TRBV4-3 and TRBJ2-7; 7 bases line up with TRBD1. The ends lost 4 bases at V and 2 bases at J; junction bases unmatched: 8. This CDR3 region has 15 residues. Germline assignment: CDR1 LGHNA and CDR2 YSLEER. CDR3 residues: CASSLKLDRAYEQYF. CDR3 nucleotides: TGCGCCAGCAGCCTGAAGTTAGACAGGGCCTACGAGCAGTACTTC.

J is TRBJ2-2 and V is TRBV27, with D unresolved. Trimming took 3 bases from V and 0 from J, leaving 8 bases between them. The length of the CDR3 is 15 residues. Germline CDR1 is MNHEY and CDR2 is SMNVEV (reference sequence). The CDR3 sequence is CASSFESPNTGELFF. In DNA, the CDR3 is TGTGCCAGCAGTTTTGAGTCTCCGAACACCGGGGAGCTGTTTTTT.

This clone was counted between two and nine times. The rearrangement uses TRBV5-4 and TRBJ2-5; 8 bases align to TRBD2. Germline CDR1 reads SGHNT; CDR2 reads YYREEE (reference sequence). V lost 4 bases, J lost 4 bases, and 12 bases stayed unmatched. This CDR3 spans 16 amino acids. Here the CDR3 reads CASSPTPGAGAETQYF. CDR3 DNA sequence: TGTGCCAGCAGCCCAACTCCGGGAGCGGGAGCAGAGACCCAGTACTTC.